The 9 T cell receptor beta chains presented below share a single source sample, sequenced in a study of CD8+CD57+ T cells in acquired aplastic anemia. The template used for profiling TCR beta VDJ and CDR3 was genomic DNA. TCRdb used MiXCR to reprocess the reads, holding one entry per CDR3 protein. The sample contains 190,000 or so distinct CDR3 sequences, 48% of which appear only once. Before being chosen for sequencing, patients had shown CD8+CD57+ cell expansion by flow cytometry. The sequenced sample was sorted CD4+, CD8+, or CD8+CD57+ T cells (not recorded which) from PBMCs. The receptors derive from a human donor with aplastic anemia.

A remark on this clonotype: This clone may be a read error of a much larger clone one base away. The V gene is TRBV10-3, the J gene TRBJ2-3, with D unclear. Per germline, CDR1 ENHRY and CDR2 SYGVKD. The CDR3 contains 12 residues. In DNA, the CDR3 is TGTGCCAGCACCCCCCCCACAGATACGCAGGATTTT. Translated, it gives CASTPPTDTQDF.

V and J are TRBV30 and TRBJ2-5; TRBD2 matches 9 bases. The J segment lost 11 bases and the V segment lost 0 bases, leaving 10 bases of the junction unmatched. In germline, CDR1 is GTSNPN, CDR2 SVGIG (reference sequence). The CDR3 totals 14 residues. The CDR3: CAWSVIAGVNEQYF. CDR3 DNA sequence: TGTGCCTGGAGTGTAATAGCGGGAGTCAATGAGCAGTACTTC.

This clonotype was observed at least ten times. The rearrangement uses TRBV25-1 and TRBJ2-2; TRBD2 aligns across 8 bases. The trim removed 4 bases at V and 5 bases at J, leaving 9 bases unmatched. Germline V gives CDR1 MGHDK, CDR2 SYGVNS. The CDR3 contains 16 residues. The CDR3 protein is CASSGPSGGETGELFF. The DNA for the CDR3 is TGTGCCAGCAGTGGACCGAGCGGGGGAGAGACCGGGGAGCTGTTTTTT.

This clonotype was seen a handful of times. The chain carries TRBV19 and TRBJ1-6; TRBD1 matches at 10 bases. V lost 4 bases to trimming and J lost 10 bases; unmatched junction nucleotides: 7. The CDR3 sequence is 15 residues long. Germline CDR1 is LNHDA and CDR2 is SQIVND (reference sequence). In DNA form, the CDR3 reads TGTGCCAGTAGTACCGGGACAGGGGTTCGGTCACCCCTCCACTTT. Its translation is CASSTGTGVRSPLHF.

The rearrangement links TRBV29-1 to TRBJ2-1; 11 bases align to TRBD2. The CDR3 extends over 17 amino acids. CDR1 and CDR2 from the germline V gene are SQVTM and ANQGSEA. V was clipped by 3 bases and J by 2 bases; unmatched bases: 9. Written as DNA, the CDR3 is TGCAGCGTTGATGGAGGGGGTAGCGGGGGGGCCTACAATGAGCAGTTCTTC. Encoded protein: CSVDGGGSGGAYNEQFF.

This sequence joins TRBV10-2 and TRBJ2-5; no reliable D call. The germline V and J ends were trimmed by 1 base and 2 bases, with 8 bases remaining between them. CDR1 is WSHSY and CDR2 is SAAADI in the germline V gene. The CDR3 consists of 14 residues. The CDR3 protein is CASSEFRSQETQYF. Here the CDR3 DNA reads TGCGCCAGCAGTGAGTTCCGGTCTCAAGAGACCCAGTACTTC.

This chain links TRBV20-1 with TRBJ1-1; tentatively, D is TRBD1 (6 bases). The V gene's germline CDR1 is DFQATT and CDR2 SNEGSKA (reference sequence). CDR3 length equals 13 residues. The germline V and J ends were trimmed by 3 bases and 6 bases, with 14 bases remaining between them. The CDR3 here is CSARRGGWSEAFF. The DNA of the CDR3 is TGCAGTGCTAGGCGAGGGGGTTGGTCTGAAGCTTTCTTT.

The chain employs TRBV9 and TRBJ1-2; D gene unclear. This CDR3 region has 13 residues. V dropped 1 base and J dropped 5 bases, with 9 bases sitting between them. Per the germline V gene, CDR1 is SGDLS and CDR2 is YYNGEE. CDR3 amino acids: CASSVSGNYGYTF. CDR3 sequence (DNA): TGTGCCAGCAGCGTATCCGGGAATTATGGCTACACCTTC.

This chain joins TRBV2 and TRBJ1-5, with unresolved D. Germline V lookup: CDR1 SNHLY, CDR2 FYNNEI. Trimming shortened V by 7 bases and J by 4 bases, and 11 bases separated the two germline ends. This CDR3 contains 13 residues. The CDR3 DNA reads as TGTGCCAGCACCAATGGGAGAAATCAGCCCCAGCATTTT. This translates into CASTNGRNQPQHF.